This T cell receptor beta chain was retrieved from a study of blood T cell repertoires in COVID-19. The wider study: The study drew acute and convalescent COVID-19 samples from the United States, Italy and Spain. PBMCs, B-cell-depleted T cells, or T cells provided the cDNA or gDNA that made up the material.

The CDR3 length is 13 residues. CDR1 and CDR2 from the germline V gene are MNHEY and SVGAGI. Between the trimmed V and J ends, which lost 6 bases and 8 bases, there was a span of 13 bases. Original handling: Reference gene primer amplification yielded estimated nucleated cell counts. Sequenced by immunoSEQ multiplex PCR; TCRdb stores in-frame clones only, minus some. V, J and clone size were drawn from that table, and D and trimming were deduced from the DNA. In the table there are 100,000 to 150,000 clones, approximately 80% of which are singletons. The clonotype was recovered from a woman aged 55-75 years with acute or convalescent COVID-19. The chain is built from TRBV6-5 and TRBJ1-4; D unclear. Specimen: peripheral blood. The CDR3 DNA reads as TGTGCCAGCAGCAAATATGAAACAGAAAAACTGTTTTTT. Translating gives CASSKYETEKLFF.